This T cell receptor beta chain was sequenced during a study of identical twins. Study-level points and caveats: Cord blood's abundant beta clonotypes had fewer insertions, unlike memory repertoires. Among monozygotic twins, out-of-frame TCR alpha sharing exceeded what models predicted.

In TCRdb, the 5' RACE reads were re-called with MiXCR into one record per CDR3 protein. Here the sample spans more than 350,000 distinct CDR3 sequences, approximately 9.1% being singletons. This clonotype has ten or more counts. The antigen is undetermined. The clonotype was recovered from a woman aged 50 to 60 in good health. Sequencing was performed on naive T cells sorted from blood.

CDR3 in DNA: TGTGCCAGCAGGTACCAAAACAGGGGGCGTGAAAAACTGTTTTTT. It yields the protein CASRYQNRGREKLFF. The chain employs TRBV27 and TRBJ1-4, with 9 bases matching TRBD1. V lost 6 bases to trimming and J lost 7 bases; unmatched junction nucleotides: 9. CDR1 and CDR2 from the germline V gene are MNHEY and SMNVEV (reference sequence). This CDR3 region has 15 residues. The full variable domain, with the rest looked up from reference TRBV27 and TRBJ1-4, is EAQVTQNPRYLITVTGKKLTVTCSQNMNHEYMSWYRQDPGLGLRQIYYSMNVEVTDKGDVPEGYKVSRKEKRNFPLILESPSPNQTSLYFCASRYQNRGREKLFFGSGTQLSVL.